The rows below give T cell receptor beta chains drawn from one sample of a study of blood T cell repertoires in COVID-19. The assay was immunoSEQ multiplex PCR, and TCRdb's table has in-frame clones only and misses some. This sample yields approximately 76,000 clones, of which more than 70% are seen a single time; less than 40% belongs to the top ten. The sample comprised peripheral blood. These receptors all come from a man older than 75 with active or convalescent COVID-19. The CDR3 runs from the conserved cysteine through the conserved F or W. D genes are given only for firm matches. The size field is filled for only some rows; it gives once, few, many or a size class.

cdr3_nt | cdr3_aa | v_call | d_call | clone_size | j_call
TGTGCCAGCAGTTACTCCGCGACAGGGTCAGGAAACACCATATATTTT | CASSYSATGSGNTIYF | TRBV6-5 | TRBD1 | . | TRBJ1-3
TGTGCCAGCAGCCAGACGTGGGGACCACTGGGACAAACCTTCTCCTACAATGAGCAGTTCTTC | CASSQTWGPLGQTFSYNEQFF | TRBV4-2 | . | . | TRBJ2-1
TGTGCCTGCACTACAGGAGACCAAGAGACCCAGTACTTC | CACTTGDQETQYF | TRBV30 | . | . | TRBJ2-5
TGCAGCGCAAAAGAAGGCAGCGCGAACACTGAAGCTTTCTTT | CSAKEGSANTEAFF | TRBV29-1 | . | . | TRBJ1-1
TGCGCCAGCAGCTTGGATACGGGGAACAATGAGCAGTTCTTC | CASSLDTGNNEQFF | TRBV5-1 | . | . | TRBJ2-1
TGTGCCTGGGGTCGGGACAGGGTAAATTCACCCCTCCACTTT | CAWGRDRVNSPLHF | TRBV30 | TRBD1 | . | TRBJ1-6
TGCGCCAGCAGTGATTTGACAGGGACCCTCCCAGATACGCAGTATTTT | CASSDLTGTLPDTQYF | TRBV10-2 | TRBD1 | once | TRBJ2-3
TGTGCCAGTAGTGCGTTCACAGGGGGCGCGTACAATGAGCAGTTCTTC | CASSAFTGGAYNEQFF | TRBV19 | TRBD1 | . | TRBJ2-1
TGTGCCTGGAGCGTTCCCCTGGGGGGATATGGTAGCGAGCAGTACTTC | CAWSVPLGGYGSEQYF | TRBV30 | . | . | TRBJ2-7
TGTGCCAGCAGCCGAGACCGGGGAAGGTCGCGGGACTACGAGCAGTACTTC | CASSRDRGRSRDYEQYF | TRBV7-8 | . | . | TRBJ2-7
TGCGCCAGCAGTGATACAGGGGAAAATCAGCCCCAGCATTTT | CASSDTGENQPQHF | TRBV10-1 | TRBD1 | . | TRBJ1-5
TGTGCCACCAGTGCTAGCGGGGCTTACACAGATACGCAGTATTTT | CATSASGAYTDTQYF | TRBV24-1 | TRBD2 | . | TRBJ2-3
TGTGCCAGAAGCTTAGCAGGGAGGGATCAGCCCCAGCATTTT | CARSLAGRDQPQHF | TRBV5-3 | . | . | TRBJ1-5
TGTGCCAGCAGTGAGACAGGTGTTTTCTCTGGAAACACCATATATTTT | CASSETGVFSGNTIYF | TRBV6-1 | . | . | TRBJ1-3
TGTGCCAGCAGCTTGGTGGGACTTCAAGAGACCCAGTACTTC | CASSLVGLQETQYF | TRBV5-4 | . | . | TRBJ2-5
TGTGCCAGCAGTCCCGGAGGGGGAGGGAATGAGCAGTTCTTC | CASSPGGGGNEQFF | TRBV28 | . | . | TRBJ2-1
TGCGCCAGCAGCCAAGATGAAGGGGCGCGGGGGAGCTCCTACGAGCAGTACTTC | CASSQDEGARGSSYEQYF | TRBV4-1 | TRBD2 | . | TRBJ2-7
TGTGCCAGCAGCATTACCGGGACAGGGAGTGAAGCTTTCTTT | CASSITGTGSEAFF | TRBV9 | TRBD1 | once | TRBJ1-1
TGTGCCAGCAGCCCCTCCGGGACTAGCTCCTACAATGAGCAGTTCTTC | CASSPSGTSSYNEQFF | TRBV11-3 | TRBD2 | . | TRBJ2-1
TGTGCCTCCCGGATAGGGGGCGACTCACCCCTCCACTTT | CASRIGGDSPLHF | TRBV7-8 | TRBD1 | once | TRBJ1-6
TGTGCCACCAGTGATTTAACTAGCGGAGTCGGAAATGAGCAGTTCTTC | CATSDLTSGVGNEQFF | TRBV24-1 | TRBD2 | . | TRBJ2-1